This T cell receptor (beta chain) came from a study of response to subunit inactivated influenza vaccine. This CDR3 spans 14 amino acids. Germline V lookup: CDR1 LNHDA, CDR2 SQIVND (reference sequence). The V and J ends lost 7 bases and 0 bases respectively, with 11 bases between them. TCRdb passed the RT-PCR reads through MiXCR, listing each CDR3 protein once. Of over 650,000 distinct CDR3 sequences listed, roughly 18% are singletons. General study findings and limits: After each seasonal influenza vaccination, few new T cells are recruited, the authors suggested.

Turning to this clonotype: Its antigen remains unidentified.

The starting material was PBMCs from blood, obtained 5 days after vaccination. The J gene is TRBJ2-3, the V gene TRBV19; TRBD2 is a possible D gene (6 bases). This clonotype was obtained from a man in his fifties who received an inactivated influenza vaccine. CDR3 region: CASTPSGSTDTQYF. The CDR3 DNA reads as TGTGCCAGTACCCCAAGCGGGAGCACAGATACGCAGTATTTT. Filled out from reference TRBV19 and TRBJ2-3, the complete variable domain reads DGGITQSPKYLFRKEGQNVTLSCEQNLNHDAMYWYRQDPGQGLRLIYYSQIVNDFQKGDIAEGYSVSREKKESFPLTVTSAQKNPTAFYLCASTPSGSTDTQYFGPGTRLTVL.